Presented here are 8 T cell receptor beta chains from one specimen sequenced in a study of blood T cell repertoires in COVID-19. The assay was immunoSEQ multiplex PCR, and TCRdb's table has in-frame clones only and misses some. The sample shows roughly 100,000 clones, 75% to 90% of them seen only once. Sample: peripheral blood. These TCRs come from a human donor in a cohort sampled during active COVID-19.

The chain carries TRBV4-1 and TRBJ2-3; 9 positions match TRBD2. Germline values: CDR1 MGHRA, CDR2 YSYEKL. CDR3 length: 16 amino acids. Trimming cost V 4 bases and J 3 bases; bases outside gene matches: 8. CDR3 sequence reads: CASSREISGGTDTQYF. For the CDR3, the DNA is TGCGCCAGCAGCCGGGAGATTAGCGGGGGAACAGATACGCAGTATTTT.

The chain recombines TRBV10-3 with TRBJ2-2, with 7 bases identical to TRBD2. The CDR3 spans 15 residues. Germline values: CDR1 ENHRY, CDR2 SYGVKD. V was clipped by 0 bases and J by 5 bases; unmatched bases: 3. CDR3 loop: CAISESRGGTGELFF. The CDR3, as DNA: TGTGCCATCAGTGAGTCGCGGGGAGGGACCGGGGAGCTGTTTTTT.

This clone was seen just once. The chain joins TRBV13 to TRBJ2-2, with 12 bases fitting TRBD2. Germline V lookup: CDR1 PRHDT, CDR2 FYEKMQ (reference sequence). This CDR3 has 19 amino acids. V lost 2 bases to trimming and J lost 0 bases; unmatched junction nucleotides: 7. The CDR3 DNA sequence: TGTGCCAGCAGCTTAACGTCGCGACTAGCGGGGGCGAACACCGGGGAGCTGTTTTTT. It yields the protein CASSLTSRLAGANTGELFF.

This clone was observed a single time. This chain joins TRBV4-3 and TRBJ1-4; TRBD1 aligns across 7 bases. The ends lost 1 base at V and 4 bases at J; junction bases unmatched: 6. The CDR3 runs to 16 residues. The germline CDR1 and CDR2 sequences are LGHNA and YSLEER. CDR3 loop: CASSQASAGGNEKLFF. The CDR3 DNA reads TGCGCCAGCAGCCAAGCCTCGGCAGGGGGTAATGAAAAACTGTTTTTT.

The rearrangement joins TRBV6-5 to TRBJ2-7; 8 bases fit TRBD2. This CDR3 is built from 16 residues. J lost 2 bases, V lost 0 bases, and 6 bases had no gene match. The germline V gene has CDR1 MNHEY and CDR2 SVGAGI. CDR3 coding DNA: TGTGCCAGCAGTTACTCGTGGCGGGGGGCCACCTACGAGCAGTACTTC. Amino acids: CASSYSWRGATYEQYF.

The rearrangement joins TRBV6-5 to TRBJ2-5; tentative D call: TRBD2 (5 bases). The germline V gene encodes CDR1 MNHEY and CDR2 SVGAGI. CDR3 size: 14 residues. Trimming took off 6 bases at V and 1 base at J, with 12 bases between the two ends. In DNA, the CDR3 is TGTGCCAGCAGATGGACTGCGAGCCAAGAGACCCAGTACTTC. This translates into CASRWTASQETQYF.

In its sample, this clone was seen a few times. The gene calls are TRBV7-9 and TRBJ2-7; D call uncertain. Per germline, CDR1 SEHNR and CDR2 FQNEAQ (reference sequence). This CDR3 has 13 amino acids. The ends were cut back, 5 bases at V and 2 bases at J, with 10 bases in the middle. The CDR3 is CASSETWPYEQYF. The CDR3 DNA is TGTGCCAGCAGCGAAACATGGCCCTACGAGCAGTACTTC.

The CDR3 sequence: CASSLGVTTGGNQPQHF. The DNA for the CDR3 is TGTGCCAGCAGCTTAGGTGTCACCACCGGGGGCAATCAGCCCCAGCATTTT. This chain connects TRBV11-2 to TRBJ1-5; the D is unclear. V gave up 1 base and J gave up 2 bases, with 15 bases separating them. Germline V gene lookup returns CDR1 SGHAT and CDR2 FQNNGV. This CDR3 contains 17 residues.